This passage covers 10 T cell receptor beta chains from one sample sequenced in a study of blood T cells in healthy people across ages. A J-beta primer mix and a sample-barcoded 5' primer were used in a second PCR of about 7 to 12 cycles. TCRdb reanalysed the 5' RACE reads using MiXCR and keeps one entry per CDR3 protein. The repertoire has 650,000 to 1,000,000 distinct CDR3 sequences, 35% to 50% of them found once; the top ten carry 15% to 20%. The material sequenced was blood. These receptors were taken from a man aged 80 or over in good health.

The chain links TRBV20-1 to TRBJ2-7; TRBD2 is a possible D gene (5 bases). Trimming removed 3 bases from V and 7 bases from J, with 16 bases in between. Germline lookup yields CDR1 DFQATT and CDR2 SNEGSKA (reference sequence). The CDR3 is 13 residues long. CDR3 sequence: CSAREAGVGEQYF. CDR3 sequence (DNA): TGCAGTGCTAGGGAGGCAGGTGTGGGTGAGCAGTACTTC.

The chain combines TRBV7-3 with TRBJ2-3; D is perhaps TRBD2 (5 bases). Trimming stripped 1 base from V and 5 bases from J, with 13 bases between. The CDR3 is 15 amino acids. Germline V lookup: CDR1 SGHTA, CDR2 FQGTGA. Written as DNA, the CDR3 is TGTGCCAGCAGCTTAAAAGCCCGGGGTGAAGATACGCAGTATTTT. Protein sequence: CASSLKARGEDTQYF.

Concerning this clonotype: An end of the junction differs from the germline gene, which may be a read error. The rearrangement uses TRBV9 and TRBJ2-3, with D perhaps matching TRBD1 (6 bases). The CDR3 is 15 residues long. CDR1 and CDR2 (germline): SGDLS, YYNGEE. This chain's CDR3 is CASSLQGGPADTRYF. The DNA for the CDR3 is TGTGCCAGCAGCTTGCAAGGGGGTCCTGCAGATACGCGGTATTTT.

The table lists this clonotype with a few counts. V usage is TRBV20-1 and J usage is TRBJ2-3; TRBD2 matches 11 bases. V lost 8 bases to trimming and J lost 1 base; unmatched junction nucleotides: 2. This CDR3 region has 13 residues. Germline CDR1 is DFQATT and CDR2 is SNEGSKA (reference sequence). This CDR3 is CSRGLAGTDTQYF. The CDR3 DNA is TGCAGTAGGGGACTAGCGGGCACAGATACGCAGTATTTT.

The V gene is TRBV11-3, the J gene TRBJ2-1; TRBD1 is a possible D gene (6 bases). CDR3 size: 15 residues. Germline CDR1 and CDR2: SGHNT and YENEEA. The V end was cut by 5 bases, the J end by 4 bases, with 15 bases between. The CDR3 is CASSPRGQSYNEQFF. The CDR3 coding sequence is TGTGCCAGCAGCCCCCGAGGACAGTCGTACAATGAGCAGTTCTTC.

The chain is built from TRBV11-2 and TRBJ2-1; D unclear. Germline values: CDR1 SGHAT, CDR2 FQNNGV. The V end was cut by 3 bases, the J end by 7 bases, with 10 bases between. The CDR3 length is 13 residues. CDR3 DNA sequence: TGTGCCAGCAGCTTTTCGTATAAGAATGAGCAGTTCTTC. Its protein product is CASSFSYKNEQFF.

This clonotype was picked up a small number of times. The V and J genes are TRBV5-1 and TRBJ2-2, with 9 nucleotides matching TRBD2. With 2 bases clipped from V and 7 bases from J, the junction kept 6 bases outside the gene matches. The CDR3 is made up of 15 amino acids. The germline V gene encodes CDR1 SGHRS and CDR2 YFSETQ. DNA for the CDR3: TGCGCCAGCAGCTTTGTTAGCGGGAGCCACGGGGAGCTGTTTTTT. Its translation is CASSFVSGSHGELFF.

This clonotype was detected once. This sequence joins TRBV5-1 and TRBJ2-5; D assignment may be TRBD1 or TRBD2 (5 bases each). The germline V gene has CDR1 SGHRS and CDR2 YFSETQ. The CDR3 covers 13 residues. Trimming took 3 bases from V and 2 from J, leaving 8 bases between them. The DNA of the CDR3 is TGCGCCAGCAGCTGGGACGTTCAAGAGACCCAGTACTTC. Its protein is CASSWDVQETQYF.

This clonotype occurred many times. This rearrangement joins TRBV7-9 to TRBJ1-2, with TRBD1 as a possible D gene (6 bases). With 0 bases removed from V and 4 bases from J, the gap between germline ends came to 9 bases. The CDR3 length is 14 residues. Germline CDR1 reads SEHNR; CDR2 reads FQNEAQ (reference sequence). The CDR3 nucleotides are TGTGCCAGCAGCTTAGCTGGGGGCACCTATGGCTACACCTTC. Protein product: CASSLAGGTYGYTF.

Notes on this clonotype: A read error is possible here, since a much larger clone lies one base away. The chain recombines TRBV4-3 with TRBJ2-7; 12 bases are a match to TRBD1. The closer fit of TRBJ2-4 to the DNA end suggests the J call may be wrong. The CDR3 consists of 18 residues. Per the germline V gene, CDR1 is LGHNA and CDR2 is YSLEER. CDR3 amino acids: CASSRVFRDRGQGSIQYF. CDR3 sequence (DNA): TGCGCCAGCAGCCGGGTGTTCCGGGACAGGGGGCAGGGTAGCATTCAGTACTTC.